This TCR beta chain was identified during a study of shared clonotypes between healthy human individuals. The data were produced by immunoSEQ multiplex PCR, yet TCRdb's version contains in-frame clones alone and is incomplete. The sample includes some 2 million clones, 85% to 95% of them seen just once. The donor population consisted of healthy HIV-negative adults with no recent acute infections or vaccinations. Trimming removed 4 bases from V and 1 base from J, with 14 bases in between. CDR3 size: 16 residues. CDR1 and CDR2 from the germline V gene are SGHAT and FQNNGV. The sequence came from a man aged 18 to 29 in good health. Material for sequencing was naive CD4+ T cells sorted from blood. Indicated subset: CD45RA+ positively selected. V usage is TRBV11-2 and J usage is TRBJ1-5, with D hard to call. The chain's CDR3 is CASSSGLLASNQPQHF. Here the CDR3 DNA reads TGTGCCAGCAGCTCCGGACTCCTGGCAAGCAATCAGCCCCAGCATTTT. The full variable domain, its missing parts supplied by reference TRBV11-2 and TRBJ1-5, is EAGVAQSPRYKIIEKRQSVAFWCNPISGHATLYWYQQILGQGPKLLIQFQNNGVVDDSQLPKDRFSAERLKGVDSTLKIQPAKLEDSAVYLCASSSGLLASNQPQHFGDGTRLSIL.